The 13 T cell receptor beta chains below were found in one sample sequenced in a study of CD8+ T cells in alopecia areata. RNA was extracted and reverse transcribed into cDNA as the sequencing template. Repertoires were generated with immunoSEQ multiplex PCR, while TCRdb's copy carries only in-frame clones and drops some. The sample lists about 130,000 clones, roughly 54% seen once, with 4.5% in the top ten. Sequencing used CD4+ T cells sorted from blood, obtained at week 0. The receptors here all came from a human donor with alopecia areata.

The V call is TRBV7-2, the J call TRBJ2-7, with TRBD2 matching over 8 bases. In germline, CDR1 is SGHTA, CDR2 FQGNSA. Unmatched junction bases numbered 4, after V lost 2 bases and J lost 4 bases. This CDR3 has 14 amino acids. The CDR3 DNA sequence: TGTGCCAGCAGCTTAACGGGACTAGGGTACGAGCAGTACTTC. Its protein is CASSLTGLGYEQYF. The variable domain in full, with the rest retrieved from reference TRBV7-2 and TRBJ2-7, is GAGVSQSPSNKVTEKGKDVELRCDPISGHTALYWYRQSLGQGLEFLIYFQGNSAPDKSGLPSDRFSAERTGGSVSTLTIQRTQQEDSAVYLCASSLTGLGYEQYFGPGTRLTVT.

This chain uses TRBV23-1 with TRBJ2-7; 7 positions agree with TRBD2. TRBV23-1 is treated as an ORF (open reading frame) with a function not yet certain. The trim removed 3 bases at V and 6 bases at J, leaving 20 bases unmatched. This CDR3 is built from 18 residues. CDR3 DNA: TGCGCCAGCAGTCATTCGGCGTCGGATAAGCGGGATATATGCGAGCAGTACTTC. The encoded protein is CASSHSASDKRDICEQYF.

A few counts support this clone. The chain is built from TRBV7-2 and TRBJ1-1, with a weak D call TRBD1 (6 bases). CDR3 length: 16 residues. Germline values: CDR1 SGHTA, CDR2 FQGNSA. V lost 5 bases, J lost 0 bases, and 16 bases lay in between. The CDR3 sequence is CASSPPRQAMNTEAFF. CDR3 DNA sequence: TGTGCCAGCAGCCCACCCAGACAGGCCATGAACACTGAAGCTTTCTTT.

The genes are TRBV27 and TRBJ1-2; unclear D gene. The CDR3 spans 12 residues. The V and J ends lost 0 bases and 8 bases respectively, with 7 bases between them. Germline V CDR1 and CDR2: MNHEY, SMNVEV (reference sequence). CDR3 amino acids: CASSLSGRGYTF. DNA of the CDR3: TGTGCCAGCAGTTTATCCGGCAGGGGCTACACCTTC.

This clone appeared once. The chain carries TRBV19 and TRBJ2-7; 8 bases map to TRBD1. The V gene's germline CDR1 is LNHDA and CDR2 SQIVND (reference sequence). V lost 8 bases and J lost 4; bases outside the gene matches: 7. This CDR3 is built from 13 residues. The CDR3 region is CASVGQGGYEQYF. DNA for the CDR3: TGTGCCAGTGTCGGACAGGGAGGATACGAGCAGTACTTC.

The chain uses TRBV19 and TRBJ1-2; D is perhaps TRBD1 (5 bases). The V end lost 8 bases, the J end lost 4 bases, and 26 bases lay between the germline ends. The CDR3 extends over 17 amino acids. Germline V gives CDR1 LNHDA, CDR2 SQIVND (reference sequence). The DNA of the CDR3 is TGTGCCAGTTTCCCCGGGACGGACGAGATGAGGTCCTATGGCTACACCTTC. As protein: CASFPGTDEMRSYGYTF.

The chain uses TRBV5-6 and TRBJ2-4, with D possibly matching TRBD2 (5 bases). The CDR3 length is 14 residues. With 4 bases removed from V and 10 bases from J, the gap between germline ends came to 18 bases. The germline V gene encodes CDR1 SGHDT and CDR2 YYEEEE. In nucleotides, the CDR3 is TGTGCCAGCAGCCCCAGAGGCACTAGTGGTATTCAGTACTTC. This gives the protein CASSPRGTSGIQYF.

The chain joins TRBV6-5 to TRBJ2-7; D perhaps matches TRBD2 (7 bases). Trimming removed 8 bases at V and 6 bases at J, with 20 bases between. Germline V lookup: CDR1 MNHEY, CDR2 SVGAGI. This CDR3 contains 14 residues. Here the CDR3 reads CASRWRGHTTEQYF. The CDR3 region has the DNA TGTGCCAGCCGATGGCGGGGGCACACAACCGAGCAGTACTTC.

The CDR3, as DNA: TGTGCCAGCTCACTACAAGTCCAGCGAGGGACACCTCAGGAGACCCAGTACTTC. Its protein product is CASSLQVQRGTPQETQYF. J is TRBJ2-5 and V is TRBV18; possibly TRBD1 for D (6 bases). Germline CDR1 KGHSH, CDR2 LQKENI. Deletions cut 4 bases from V and 5 bases from J, with 26 bases between. This CDR3 is built from 18 residues.

The table lists this clone with a count of one. The DNA of the CDR3 is TGTGCCAGCAGCTTAAACCCCCCACGGAACTACAATGAGCAGTTCTTC. Its translation is CASSLNPPRNYNEQFF. The genes are TRBV7-3 and TRBJ2-1; D ambiguous. The CDR3 runs to 16 residues. CDR1 is SGHTA, CDR2 FQGTGA, per germline. Between the trimmed V and J ends, which lost 1 base and 3 bases, there was a span of 13 bases.

The rearrangement joins TRBV7-9 to TRBJ1-2; D may be TRBD1 (6 bases). The germline V gene has CDR1 SEHNR and CDR2 FQNEAQ (reference sequence). The CDR3 length is 13 residues. The V gene lost 5 bases and the J gene lost 6 bases, with 13 bases spanning the gap. The CDR3 region is CASSQDRRDGYTF. CDR3 in DNA: TGTGCCAGCAGCCAAGACAGGAGGGATGGCTACACCTTC.

The V call is TRBV25-1, the J call TRBJ2-2; TRBD1 aligns across 7 bases. V lost 6 bases and J lost 2; bases outside the gene matches: 6. The CDR3 contains 15 residues. CDR1 is MGHDK and CDR2 is SYGVNS in the germline V gene. DNA for the CDR3: TGTGCCAGCAGGCCGGGACAGTTAAACACCGGGGAGCTGTTTTTT. This sequence encodes CASRPGQLNTGELFF.

This clone was recorded a few times. The CDR3: CASSSRDSYGYTF. The CDR3 bases are TGCGCCAGCAGCTCGCGGGACAGCTATGGCTACACCTTC. This chain links TRBV5-1 with TRBJ1-2; TRBD1 aligns across 7 bases. The CDR3 has 13 amino acids. Losses at the gene ends were 3 bases for V and 4 bases for J; bases not matched to a gene: 3. Germline CDR1 reads SGHRS; CDR2 reads YFSETQ.